The present T cell receptor (beta chain) was sequenced within a study of cytomegalovirus exposure and HLA in healthy donors (dated by TCRdb to about 2017). Background on the whole study: An earlier analysis of approximately 590 of the donors reported about 290 Gb of sequence data and around 110 million unique TCR beta sequences from about 179 million T cells. An early release covering roughly 600 HLA-typed donors comprised roughly 300 gigabases of sequencing data and 85 million or so unique TCR sequences. Of the 398 genotyped donors, about 80% fell in the genetic ancestry cluster associated with self-reported Caucasian donors. The aim of the study was to test whether cataloging public T cell receptors could identify signatures of past pathogen exposure. The study profiled the T cell repertoires of more than 500 subjects by immunosequencing and related them to cytomegalovirus serostatus. Along with the approximately 670-subject first cohort, a separate validation cohort of over a hundred different subjects was used. To predict cytomegalovirus infection status, the study combined high-throughput TCR immunosequencing, statistical association of individual TCRs with disease status, and machine learning. In a later analysis, previously published TCR beta repertoires from 500 to 750 donors were re-analyzed and high-resolution HLA genotyping was added so that TCR occurrence patterns could be studied. In the later analysis, no new phenotypic data were used to find candidate immune exposures; instead, reliance was placed on TCR beta sequences and their occurrence across donors. An earlier analysis of around 640 of the donors used high-throughput TCR beta sequencing to judge whether each TCR beta V gene segment behaved as functional or pseudogenic. Alongside the repertoire data, information on donor age, sex, ethnicity and CMV serostatus was compiled. A later genetic analysis used genome-wide SNP genotypes for about 65% of the 666 donors, treating that subset as a discovery cohort. All discovery cohort repertoires had been generated on a single sequencing platform. HLA typing included class I and class II loci at four-digit resolution. The number of donors typed differed by locus, with 629-630 for A, B, C, DRB1 and DQB1, around 500 for DQA1, approximately 580 for DPA1, and around 460 for DPB1. A handful of DR-DQ haplotypes were handled as single units for association and clustering because linkage in the cohort was strong. On average, roughly 240,000 unique TCR beta nucleotide sequences were sequenced per donor among some 430 genotyped donors of the cohort, with roughly 18% of those sequences being non-productive.

Here is what the overall study found, with its caveats: Some 16 rarely observed V segments, including chromosome 9 orphons, were excluded from the earlier analysis of a few hundred of the donors because counts were too low. Some IMGT-functional V segments, including TRBV6-2 and TRBV6-3, could not be told apart with the 87-base-pair reads, so those segments were excluded. A cluster of highly shared sequence variants was judged likely to represent a technical artifact of the sequencing pipeline. A later analysis found that HLA-associated TCR beta chains were more clonally expanded and had lower generation probabilities than equally common non-associated chains. The classifier was reported to diagnose cytomegalovirus status with high specificity and sensitivity in both the original cohort and the validation cohort. An association between a missense DCLRE1C variant and V-gene and J-gene trimming of TCR beta chains was found in a later genetic analysis and replicated in an independent cohort. Compared with the approximately 720-donor mean, donors in an Asian-associated ancestry cluster had fewer N-insertions in productive TCRs, according to a later genetic analysis. A few of the identified cytomegalovirus-associated TCR beta chains were confirmed in vitro to be specific for cytomegalovirus antigens. Strong co-occurrence of HLA alleles, especially DR and DQ, made assigning TCR associations to individual alleles difficult. In a later analysis, about 17,000 TCR beta sequences were associated with specific HLA alleles at a false discovery rate of 0.05. Only TCR beta chains were sequenced in this cohort, and the absence of alpha or paired-chain data limited detectable features. A further reported finding was that TCR beta sequences accurately predicted the HLA-A and HLA-B alleles for most subjects in the first cohort. According to a later analysis, parvovirus B19, influenza, CMV and Epstein-Barr virus appeared linked to several top co-occurrence clusters. Most CMV-associated TCR beta chains appeared to be HLA-restricted in a later analysis, and the HLA associations seemed to be driven largely by CMV exposure. Correlated functional status among segregating V segments might reflect linkage disequilibrium, but an unknown experimental factor could not be ruled out. An earlier analysis of approximately 540 of the donors showed that most TCR beta V segments appeared in productive rearrangements either about 87% or about 30% of the time, which broadly matched IMGT annotations. Roughly uniform sequencing depth across donors was assumed in presence/absence analyses, although this assumption may not hold. Because HLA typing was unavailable for some donors at each locus, only the typed subset was used in association tests. The authors suggested that the approach could potentially be extended to other disease states and immunological phenotypes. CMV serostatus was the only immune exposure information available for the cohort. In a later analysis, the rate of TCR association differed among HLA loci, with DRB1 alleles having the most associated TCRs and HLA-C alleles having the fewest. Most TCR sequences were seen in very few donors, while some public TCRs were found in many individuals. The study listed 164 TCR beta chains as associated with cytomegalovirus.

The cohort consisted of 666 healthy bone marrow donors. All cohort members were sampled while nominally healthy, although unrecorded immune exposures were likely present. The donor was CMV seronegative and was included in the group of several hundred seronegative cohort members. A peripheral blood sample was collected from each donor, and TCR beta sequencing was performed on peripheral blood mononuclear cells. The Qiagen DNeasy Blood Extraction Kit was used to extract genomic DNA from the blood cell samples. The sample holds a few counts of this clone. Its antigen is unknown. No much larger clone is present one base from it, and per-base qualities are unavailable. The CDR3 spans 14 residues, from the cysteine through the phenylalanine. CDR3 DNA only is kept here, 42 bases in frame from base 1. CDR1 and CDR2 are drawn from the germline V gene: MGHDK, SYGVNS. Trimming takes 1 base off V and 8 bases off J; junction bases not matched to a gene: 7.

Library generation was performed with the immunoSEQ multiplex PCR assay. The multiplex PCR relied on a mix of 60 forward primers for TCR Vbeta segments and 13 reverse primers for TCR Jbeta segments. Amplification of the CDR3 region of rearranged TCR beta genes was performed with a multiplex PCR assay on genomic DNA. Amplified TCR beta libraries were sequenced as 87-base-pair reads on the Illumina HiSeq System. On the study's bioinformatics: In a later analysis, some 80 million unique TCR beta chains were counted across the 690 or so repertoires, and about 10 million of these chains were shared by at least two donors. To remove PCR and sequencing errors, raw reads were error-corrected and collapsed into unique sequences using a nearest-neighbor algorithm that merged closely related sequences. Alignment of CDR3 sequences to IMGT reference sequences was used to assign V, D and J gene segments. For a sequence to be retained, a match of at least six nucleotides to both a V gene segment and a J gene segment was required. Rearrangements were classified as productive when the CDR3 lacked stop codons and remained in frame with V and J, and all other rearrangements were classified as non-productive. Following IMGT convention, CDR3 was defined as the stretch from the second conserved V-encoded cysteine up to the conserved J-encoded phenylalanine. In an earlier analysis of 500 to 650 of the donors, sequences lacking an unambiguous match to a single V gene segment were excluded. In an earlier analysis of 587 of the donors, a V segment was called functional when productive rearrangements were above 56.7%, and segregating when the standard deviation between donors exceeded 5%. A statistical classification framework was built for diagnosing cytomegalovirus status from the catalog of TCR beta chain sequences. V and J gene assignment, in a later analysis, came from comparing TCR nucleotide sequences with IMGT/GENE-DB human TR gene sequences. A later analysis assigned CDR3 sequences and most-parsimonious VDJ recombination scenarios with the TCRdist pipeline. In a later analysis, each TCR beta chain was defined by its CDR3 amino acid sequence together with its V-gene family, and reads lacking a unique V-gene family were excluded. To address suspected cross-contamination and a sequencing artifact, a later analysis removed over 500 highly shared, low-generation-probability nucleotide sequences. In a later analysis, a clonal expansion index for each public chain was calculated from normalized within-repertoire ranks of inferred template counts. Generation probabilities in a later analysis came from a VDJ recombination model fitted to out-of-frame rearrangements, and those results were checked against IGoR. In a later analysis, hypergeometric tests were used to score TCR-TCR, TCR-HLA and TCR-CMV co-occurrence, with a repertoire-size bias correction applied to TCR pairs. To estimate false discovery rates, a later analysis permuted the HLA or CMV assignments 20 times. In a later analysis, co-occurring TCRs were grouped using DBSCAN, with TCRdist sequence similarity added in when clustering inside HLA-allele-positive subsets. Repertoires with fewer than 30,000 or more than 120,000 public chains were left out of co-occurrence clustering, as were four to six repertoires with anomalous nucleotide sharing. Here the immuneACCESS table is served through TCRdb, limited to in-frame sequences with V and J called. Missing clones are a known gap in these copies; in checked studies unresolved V genes cover under half, and the rest lacks a known reason. Clone size and V and J calls were adopted from that table, with D and trimming inferred from the DNA. Recorded for this sample are 90,000 to 110,000 clones; around 15% of them occurred a single time. The biggest ten clones account for 0.83% of the sample.

The origin of this receptor is a female donor in good health and CMV-seronegative. The chain couples TRBV25-1 to TRBJ1-1, with 7 bases in between that match TRBD1. The sample was PBMCs. This receptor carries the CDR3 CASSEFGTVAEAFF. The nucleotides are TGTGCCAGCAGTGAATTCGGGACAGTTGCCGAAGCTTTCTTT.